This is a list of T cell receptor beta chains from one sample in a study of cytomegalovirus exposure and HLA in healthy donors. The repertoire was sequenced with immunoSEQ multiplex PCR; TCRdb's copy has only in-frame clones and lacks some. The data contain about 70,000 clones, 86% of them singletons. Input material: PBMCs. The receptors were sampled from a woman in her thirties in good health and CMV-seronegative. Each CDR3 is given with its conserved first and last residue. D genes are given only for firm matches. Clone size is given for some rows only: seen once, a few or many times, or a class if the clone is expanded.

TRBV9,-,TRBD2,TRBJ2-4,CARYRAGLAGPLGYIQYF,TGTGCCAGATACAGGGCCGGGCTAGCGGGACCCCTCGGGTACATTCAGTACTTC
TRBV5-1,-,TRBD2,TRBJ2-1,CASSLTSGKDNEQFF,TGCGCCAGCAGCCTGACTAGCGGGAAAGACAATGAGCAGTTCTTC
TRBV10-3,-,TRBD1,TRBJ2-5,CAIMGTGRDEQYF,TGTGCCATCATGGGGACAGGTCGTGATGAGCAGTACTTC
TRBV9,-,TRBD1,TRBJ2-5,CASSTPQKGTDQETQYF,TGTGCCAGCAGCACACCCCAAAAAGGGACAGACCAAGAGACCCAGTACTTC
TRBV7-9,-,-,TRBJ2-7,CASSFPGQTRNEQYF,TGTGCCAGCAGCTTCCCCGGACAGACCAGAAACGAGCAGTACTTC
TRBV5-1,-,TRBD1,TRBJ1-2,CASSRSSTGDYGYPF,TGCGCCAGCAGCCGATCCTCGACAGGGGACTATGGCTACCCCTTC
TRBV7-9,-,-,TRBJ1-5,CASSLEKGGNQPQHF,TGTGCCAGCAGCTTAGAAAAAGGGGGCAATCAGCCCCAGCATTTT
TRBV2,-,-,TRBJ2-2,CASRDSLRGELFF,TGTGCCAGCAGGGACTCTTTGCGAGGGGAGCTGTTTTTT
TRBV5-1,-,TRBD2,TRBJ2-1,CASRLAGEDYNEQFF,TGCGCCAGCAGGTTAGCGGGGGAGGATTACAATGAGCAGTTCTTC
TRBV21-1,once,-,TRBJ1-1,CASSSMGGHQGEAFF,TGTGCCAGCAGCTCTATGGGAGGGCACCAGGGTGAAGCTTTCTTT
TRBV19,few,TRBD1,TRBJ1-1,CASTDRIRTLNTEAFF,TGTGCCAGTACGGACAGGATTCGTACCCTTAACACTGAAGCTTTCTTT
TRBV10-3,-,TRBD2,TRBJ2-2,CAISFFLASGANTGELFF,TGTGCCATCAGTTTTTTCTTGGCTAGCGGGGCGAACACCGGGGAGCTGTTTTTT
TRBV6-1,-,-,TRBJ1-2,CASRPDTRINYGYTF,TGTGCCAGCAGGCCTGACACCCGTATTAACTATGGCTACACCTTC
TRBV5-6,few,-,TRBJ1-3,CASSLSGDDSGNTIYF,TGTGCCAGCAGCTTAAGCGGGGATGACTCTGGAAACACCATATATTTT
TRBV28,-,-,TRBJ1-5,CASRTREDQPQHF,TGTGCCAGCAGGACCCGGGAGGATCAGCCCCAGCATTTT
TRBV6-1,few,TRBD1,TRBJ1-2,CASRSTGDYGYTF,TGTGCCAGCAGATCAACAGGGGACTATGGCTACACCTTC
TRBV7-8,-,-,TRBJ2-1,CASSSDRSSYNEQFF,TGTGCCAGCAGCTCAGACAGGTCCTCCTACAATGAGCAGTTCTTC
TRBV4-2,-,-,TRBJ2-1,CASSQVVDSSYNEQFF,TGTGCCAGCAGCCAAGTAGTGGACAGCTCCTACAATGAGCAGTTCTTC
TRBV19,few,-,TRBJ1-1,CASSIVPWTIFTHTEAFF,TGTGCCAGTAGTATAGTGCCTTGGACTATTTTCACTCACACTGAAGCTTTCTTT
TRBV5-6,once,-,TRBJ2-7,CASSLDEDEGGEQYF,TGTGCCAGCAGCCTCGACGAGGACGAGGGAGGCGAGCAGTACTTC
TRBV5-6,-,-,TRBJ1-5,CASSLWSGSNQPQHF,TGTGCCAGCAGCTTGTGGTCCGGTAGCAATCAGCCCCAGCATTTT
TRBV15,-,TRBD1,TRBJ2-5,CATSRGQGQETQYF,TGTGCCACCAGCAGAGGACAGGGGCAAGAGACCCAGTACTTC
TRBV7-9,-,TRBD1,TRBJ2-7,CASSSPLGTGLYEQYF,TGTGCCAGCAGCTCACCTCTCGGGACAGGGTTGTACGAGCAGTACTTC
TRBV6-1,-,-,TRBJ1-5,CASSEAPGFANQPQHF,TGTGCCAGCAGTGAAGCGCCAGGTTTCGCCAATCAGCCCCAGCATTTT
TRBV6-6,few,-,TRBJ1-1,CASSYSGGNTEAFF,TGTGCCAGCAGTTACTCGGGGGGGAACACTGAAGCTTTCTTT
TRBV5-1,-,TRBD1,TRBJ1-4,CASSLDRGLEKLFF,TGCGCCAGCAGCTTGGACAGGGGGTTGGAAAAACTGTTTTTT
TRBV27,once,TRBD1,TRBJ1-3,CASSPQGSGNTIYF,TGTGCCAGCAGTCCACAGGGGTCTGGAAACACCATATATTTT
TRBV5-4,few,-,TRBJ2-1,CASSSYINEQFF,TGTGCCAGCAGCTCGTACATCAATGAGCAGTTCTTC
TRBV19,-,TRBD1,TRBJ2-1,CASKMGTAPYNEQFF,TGTGCCAGTAAGATGGGGACAGCCCCCTACAATGAGCAGTTCTTC
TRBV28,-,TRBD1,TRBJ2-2,CAIQGTGGANTGELFF,TGTGCCATCCAAGGGACAGGGGGAGCGAACACCGGGGAGCTGTTTTTT
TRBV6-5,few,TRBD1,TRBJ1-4,CASSYSRGLGLFF,TGTGCCAGCAGTTACTCCAGGGGGCTGGGTCTGTTTTTT
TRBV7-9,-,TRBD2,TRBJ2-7,CSSSDGLAATYEQYF,TGTTCCAGCAGCGATGGACTAGCCGCTACCTACGAGCAGTACTTC
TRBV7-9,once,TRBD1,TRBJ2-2,CASSIPGQWGGELFF,TGTGCCAGCAGCATACCGGGACAGTGGGGCGGGGAGCTGTTTTTT